This T cell receptor (beta chain) came from a study of T cell changes during pregnancy in multiple sclerosis (dated by TCRdb to about 2019). Regarding the study in general: Changes in the T cell repertoire over the course of pregnancy were examined in this study in women with multiple sclerosis.

Turning to this clone: The antigen it binds to is not known. No clone much larger than this one lies a single base away; base qualities are absent.

Looking up the germline V gene yields CDR1 LGHNA and CDR2 YNFKEQ. V trim: 0 bases; J trim: 0 bases; unmatched bases: 8. From its cysteine to its phenylalanine, the CDR3 spans 20 amino acids. Left in the record is the CDR3 DNA by itself, 60 bases read in frame from the first base. The library was produced with the immunoSEQ multiplex PCR assay. Entries here come from immuneACCESS through TCRdb and include only in-frame sequences with V and J called. Some clones fail to appear in such tables; in the studies checked, an unresolved V gene covers under half of the shortfall, and the cause of the remainder is unknown. Here the sample has some 87,000 clones; around 96% occur a single time. The ten largest clones take up around 1% of the sample.

The input for sequencing was peripheral blood, taken in the second trimester of pregnancy. This sequence uses TRBV4-2 and TRBJ2-2, with 12 junctional bases fitting TRBD2. This receptor was obtained from a female donor with multiple sclerosis, enrolled in a pregnancy study. The sequenced DNA: TGTGCCAGCAGCCAAGACCCGGCTAGCGGGAGGGCGACGAACACCGGGGAGCTGTTTTTT. Translated, this gives CASSQDPASGRATNTGELFF.